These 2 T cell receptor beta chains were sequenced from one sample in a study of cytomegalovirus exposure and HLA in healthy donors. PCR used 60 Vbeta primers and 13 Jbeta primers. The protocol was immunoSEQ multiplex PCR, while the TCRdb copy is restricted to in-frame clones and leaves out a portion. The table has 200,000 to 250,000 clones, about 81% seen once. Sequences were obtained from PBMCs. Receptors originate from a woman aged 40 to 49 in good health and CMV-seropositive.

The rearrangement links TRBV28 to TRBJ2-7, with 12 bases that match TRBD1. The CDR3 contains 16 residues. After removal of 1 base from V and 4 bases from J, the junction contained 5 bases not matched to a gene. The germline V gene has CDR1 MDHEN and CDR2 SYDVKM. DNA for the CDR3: TGTGCCAGCAGTTTATTAGGGACAGGGGGCGATTACGAGCAGTACTTC. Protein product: CASSLLGTGGDYEQYF.

The CDR3 bases are TGTGCCTGGAGTCGACAGGTGGAAGAAGCTTTCTTT. This codes for CAWSRQVEEAFF. The gene calls are TRBV30 and TRBJ1-1; a weak D match, TRBD1 (6 bases). There are 12 residues in the CDR3. From germline, CDR1 is GTSNPN and CDR2 SVGIG (reference sequence). With 2 bases removed from V and 8 bases from J, the gap between germline ends came to 12 bases.